This TCR beta chain is drawn from a study of regulatory T cells in long-lasting Graves disease. Libraries of TCR beta came from iRepertoire HTBI primers plus Arm-PCR of CDR3 regions. MiXCR, applied by TCRdb to the multiplex PCR reads, yields one record per CDR3 protein. Of about 430,000 distinct CDR3 sequences detected, 21% appear once; the ten largest clones hold 13% to 15%. This clonotype occurred many times. The antigen is undetermined. Stated time point: persistent/refractory GD, antithyroid drugs over 5 years with positive TRAb. Extracted RNA from PBMCs served as the source of the TCR library. Study-level points and caveats: For persistent Graves' patients, TCR diversity was lower than for newly diagnosed ones.

The source of this sequence is a female donor with Graves disease. The source material was peripheral blood mononuclear cells (PBMCs), sampled when the disease was refractory, from a patient treated with antithyroid drugs.

CDR3 in amino acids: CASCLGNTEAFF. CDR3 DNA: TGTGCCAGCTGCTTGGGTAACACTGAAGCTTTCTTT. This sequence joins TRBV28 and TRBJ1-1; D is uncertain. Germline CDR1 MDHEN, CDR2 SYDVKM. The germline V and J ends were trimmed by 8 bases and 2 bases, with 9 bases remaining between them. The CDR3 totals 12 residues.